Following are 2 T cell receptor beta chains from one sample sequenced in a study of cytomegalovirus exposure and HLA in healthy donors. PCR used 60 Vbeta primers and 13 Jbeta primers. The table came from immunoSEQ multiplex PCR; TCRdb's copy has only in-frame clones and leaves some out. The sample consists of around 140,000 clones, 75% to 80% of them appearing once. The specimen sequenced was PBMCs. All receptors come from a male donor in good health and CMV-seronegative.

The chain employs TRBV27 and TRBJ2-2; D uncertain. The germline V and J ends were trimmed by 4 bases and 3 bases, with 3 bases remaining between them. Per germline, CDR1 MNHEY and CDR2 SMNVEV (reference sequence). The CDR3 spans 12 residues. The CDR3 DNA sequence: TGTGCCAGCAGTTCTGACACCGGGGAGCTGTTTTTT. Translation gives CASSSDTGELFF.

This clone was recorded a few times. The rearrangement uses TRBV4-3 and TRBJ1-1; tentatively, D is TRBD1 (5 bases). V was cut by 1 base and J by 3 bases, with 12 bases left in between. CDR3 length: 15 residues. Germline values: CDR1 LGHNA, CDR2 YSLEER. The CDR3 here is CASSQVGGRYTEAFF. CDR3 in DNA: TGCGCCAGCAGCCAAGTCGGGGGGAGGTACACTGAAGCTTTCTTT.